These 20 T cell receptor beta chains were sequenced from one sample in a study of blood T cell repertoires in COVID-19. This table comes from immunoSEQ multiplex PCR, and its TCRdb copy is limited to in-frame clones, with some not included. The table records roughly 100,000 clones, approximately 87% of them present only once. Sequenced material: peripheral blood. All receptors come from a human donor in a cohort sampled during active COVID-19.

This chain links TRBV6-5 with TRBJ1-4, with 7 bases that match TRBD1. J lost 10 bases, V lost 7 bases, and 15 bases had no gene match. The CDR3 is made up of 15 amino acids. Germline V gene lookup returns CDR1 MNHEY and CDR2 SVGAGI. CDR3 sequence: CASTRSGGFSGKLFF. DNA of the CDR3: TGTGCCAGCACGCGGTCAGGGGGTTTTTCGGGAAAACTGTTTTTT.

The rearrangement links TRBV6-5 to TRBJ1-2; D is unresolved. The V end was cut by 3 bases, the J end by 8 bases, with 10 bases between. The germline V gene encodes CDR1 MNHEY and CDR2 SVGAGI. CDR3 length equals 12 residues. The CDR3 here is CASSYRGSGYTF. The CDR3 bases are TGTGCCAGCAGTTATCGGGGATCAGGCTACACCTTC.

The chain joins TRBV27 to TRBJ1-3; D is possibly TRBD1 (5 bases). The CDR3 totals 15 residues. Germline V gives CDR1 MNHEY, CDR2 SMNVEV (reference sequence). The V end was cut by 2 bases, the J end by 4 bases, with 12 bases between. CDR3 in DNA: TGTGCCAGCAGTTTACGGAGGGGATCAGGAAACACCATATATTTT. It is translated as CASSLRRGSGNTIYF.

The chain links TRBV9 to TRBJ1-3; 7 nucleotides match TRBD1. This CDR3 has 16 residues. Germline V gene data show CDR1 as SGDLS and CDR2 as YYNGEE. The junction had 11 bases not matched to a gene; V was cut back by 4 bases and J by 4 bases. Written as DNA, the CDR3 is TGTGCCAGCAGCCCTCGACAGGGAACTGTCGGAAACACCATATATTTT. Its translation is CASSPRQGTVGNTIYF.

The chain joins TRBV5-1 to TRBJ2-5, with D tentatively TRBD1 (5 bases). The length of the CDR3 is 15 residues. Germline V gives CDR1 SGHRS, CDR2 YFSETQ. Trimming removed 0 bases from V and 5 bases from J, with 14 bases in between. CDR3 nucleotide sequence: TGCGCCAGCAGCTTGGATGCAGGGCCGGACGAGACCCAGTACTTC. Protein: CASSLDAGPDETQYF.

The J gene is TRBJ2-3, the V gene TRBV28; TRBD1 matches 11 bases. The CDR3 consists of 15 residues. Germline lookup yields CDR1 MDHEN and CDR2 SYDVKM. Trimming removed 7 bases from V and 3 bases from J; junction bases left unmatched: 6. The CDR3 sequence is CASIGGTGGTDTQYF. The DNA of the CDR3 is TGTGCCAGCATAGGCGGGACAGGGGGAACAGATACGCAGTATTTT. The variable domain in full, with the rest retrieved from reference TRBV28 and TRBJ2-3, is DVKVTQSSRYLVKRTGEKVFLECVQDMDHENMFWYRQDPGLGLRLIYFSYDVKMKEKGDIPEGYSVSREKKERFSLILESASTNQTSMYLCASIGGTGGTDTQYFGPGTRLTVL.

CDR3 loop: CASSLDRQTYYFYNEQFF. The CDR3 DNA reads TGTGCCAGCAGCTTAGATCGGCAGACGTACTATTTCTACAATGAGCAGTTCTTC. The chain is built from TRBV11-3 and TRBJ2-1; no firm D call. Germline V gene lookup returns CDR1 SGHNT and CDR2 YENEEA. There are 18 residues in the CDR3. With 0 bases removed from V and 3 bases from J, the gap between germline ends came to 18 bases. Variable domain in full (rest from reference TRBV11-3 and TRBJ2-1): EAGVVQSPRYKIIEKKQPVAFWCNPISGHNTLYWYLQNLGQGPELLIRYENEEAVDDSQLPKDRFSAERLKGVDSTLKIQPAELGDSAVYLCASSLDRQTYYFYNEQFFGPGTRLTVL.

The CDR3 loop is CASSNGLAEADTQYF. Written as DNA, the CDR3 is TGTGCCAGCAGTAATGGACTAGCGGAGGCAGATACGCAGTATTTT. J is TRBJ2-3 and V is TRBV6-6, with 10 bases lining up with TRBD2. The V gene's germline CDR1 is MNHNY and CDR2 SVGAGI (reference sequence). This CDR3 has 15 amino acids. J gave up 4 bases and V 5 bases, and 6 bases lay outside the gene matches.

The chain uses TRBV10-1 and TRBJ2-2, with 12 bases aligning to TRBD2. Germline assignment: CDR1 WNHNN and CDR2 SYGVQD (reference sequence). There are 15 residues in the CDR3. V gave up 4 bases and J gave up 6 bases; unmatched junction bases: 3. The CDR3 bases are TGCGCCAGCAGTGCGACTAGCGGGAGAGCCGGGGAGCTGTTTTTT. Translated: CASSATSGRAGELFF.

This clone appeared once. The chain carries TRBV9 and TRBJ2-1, with 13 bases that match TRBD2. The germline V gene has CDR1 SGDLS and CDR2 YYNGEE. The junction had 1 base not matched to a gene; V was cut back by 3 bases and J by 4 bases. The CDR3 is made up of 15 amino acids. CDR3 region: CASSGTSGRYNEQFF. CDR3 DNA sequence: TGTGCCAGCAGCGGGACTAGCGGGAGATACAATGAGCAGTTCTTC.

The chain links TRBV7-2 to TRBJ1-2; maybe TRBD1 (5 bases). Trimming cost V 1 base and J 4 bases, with 16 bases left between them. The CDR3 has 16 residues. Germline-derived CDR1 and CDR2 are SGHTA and FQGNSA. The CDR3 is CASSLGLGRSVYGYTF. CDR3 coding DNA: TGTGCCAGCAGCTTAGGGTTGGGGCGGTCGGTCTATGGCTACACCTTC. Together with reference TRBV7-2 and TRBJ1-2, the CDR3 gives the full variable domain: GAGVSQSPSNKVTEKGKDVELRCDPISGHTALYWYRQSLGQGLEFLIYFQGNSAPDKSGLPSDRFSAERTGGSVSTLTIQRTQQEDSAVYLCASSLGLGRSVYGYTFGSGTRLTVV.

Only one count was recorded for this clone. The V and J genes are TRBV19 and TRBJ2-6; no firm D call. The germline V and J ends were trimmed by 5 bases and 2 bases, with 10 bases remaining between them. Germline CDR1 and CDR2: LNHDA and SQIVND (reference sequence). This CDR3 region has 15 residues. The chain's CDR3 is CASSLLGAGANVLTF. The CDR3 coding sequence is TGTGCCAGTAGTCTGCTTGGAGCTGGGGCCAACGTCCTGACTTTC.

V and J are TRBV7-3 and TRBJ2-5; the D is unclear. V lost 2 bases to trimming and J lost 3 bases, with 7 bases between them. The CDR3 length is 13 residues. Germline CDR1 and CDR2: SGHTA and FQGTGA. CDR3: CASSLSGKETQYF. The CDR3 nucleotides read TGTGCCAGCAGCTTATCAGGAAAAGAGACCCAGTACTTC. The entire variable domain, with the rest obtained from reference TRBV7-3 and TRBJ2-5, is as follows: GAGVSQTPSNKVTEKGKYVELRCDPISGHTALYWYRQSLGQGPEFLIYFQGTGAADDSGLPNDRFFAVRPEGSVSTLKIQRTERGDSAVYLCASSLSGKETQYFGPGTRLLVL.

The rearrangement links TRBV28 to TRBJ2-1; D is possibly TRBD2 (5 bases). Germline V CDR1 and CDR2: MDHEN, SYDVKM. Trimming took off 5 bases at V and 2 bases at J, with 13 bases between the two ends. This CDR3 spans 15 amino acids. CDR3 sequence (DNA): TGTGCCAGCAGTCGCCCGGAACTAGCCTACAATGAGCAGTTCTTC. Its translation: CASSRPELAYNEQFF.

The chain links TRBV28 to TRBJ1-5; D remains unclear. Germline V CDR1 and CDR2: MDHEN, SYDVKM. V gave up 6 bases and J gave up 6 bases, with 9 bases separating them. CDR3 size: 12 residues. As DNA, the CDR3 is TGTGCCAGCAGAATTTCGGGTCAGCCCCAGCATTTT. Protein sequence: CASRISGQPQHF.

V gene TRBV20-1 combines with J gene TRBJ2-5, with a possible D match to TRBD2 (6 bases). CDR1 DFQATT and CDR2 SNEGSKA come from the germline V gene (reference sequence). Trimming took off 5 bases at V and 3 bases at J, with 7 bases between the two ends. CDR3 length equals 11 residues. The CDR3 sequence: CSALAEETQYF. The CDR3 DNA reads as TGCAGTGCTTTAGCGGAAGAGACCCAGTACTTC.

This clone was found a few times. This CDR3 is also generated by other DNA sequences in the sample. The chain carries TRBV9 and TRBJ2-1; 7 nucleotides line up with TRBD2. After removal of 4 bases from V and 1 base from J, the junction contained 2 bases not matched to a gene. Germline-derived CDR1 and CDR2 are SGDLS and YYNGEE. The CDR3 runs to 14 residues. CDR3 region: CASSPSGSYNEQFF. DNA for the CDR3: TGTGCCAGCAGCCCTAGCGGTTCCTACAATGAGCAGTTCTTC.

This clone was seen a few times. The chain employs TRBV19 and TRBJ1-5; tentatively, D is TRBD1 (5 bases). This CDR3 region has 15 residues. Germline V CDR1 and CDR2: LNHDA, SQIVND (reference sequence). With 1 base removed from V and 7 bases from J, the gap between germline ends came to 14 bases. This CDR3 reads CASSIVGQGLQPQHF. Written as DNA, the CDR3 is TGTGCCAGTAGTATAGTGGGGCAGGGCTTACAGCCCCAGCATTTT.

The rearrangement links TRBV28 to TRBJ1-5; D may be TRBD1 (5 bases). The CDR3 totals 13 residues. Germline V gene lookup returns CDR1 MDHEN and CDR2 SYDVKM. The ends were cut back, 7 bases at V and 8 bases at J, with 15 bases in the middle. CDR3 sequence: CASTHGGGKPQHF. CDR3 in DNA: TGTGCCAGCACCCACGGTGGGGGGAAGCCCCAGCATTTT.

V and J are TRBV7-2 and TRBJ1-5; 8 bases match TRBD1. Germline V CDR1 and CDR2: SGHTA, FQGNSA. This CDR3 has 16 residues. V was pared by 1 base and J by 6 bases, with 8 bases of the junction left unmatched. CDR3 sequence: CASSLGLTGVSQPQHF. The CDR3 bases are TGTGCCAGCAGCTTAGGGCTGACAGGGGTAAGTCAGCCCCAGCATTTT.